This T cell receptor (beta chain) emerged from a study of T cell repertoires in cytomegalovirus infection. This clonotype has just a few counts. Its antigen is not known. TCRdb redid the calling of the reads with MiXCR, one entry per CDR3 protein. The repertoire has about a million distinct CDR3 sequences, roughly 30% of them found once; the top ten carry around 15%. This CDR3 region has 16 residues. The germline V gene has CDR1 SNHLY and CDR2 FYNNEI. V gave up 6 bases and J gave up 5 bases; unmatched junction bases: 11. The source material was cultured CD8+ T cells from PBMCs, sampled from culture after CMV antigen stimulation. The chain couples TRBV2 to TRBJ1-5; 9 bases are shared with TRBD1. This clonotype was obtained from a human donor in good health (CMV status not recorded). Some clones in this sample may be carry-over from other donors' samples. The CDR3 is CASSIRIQGADQPQHF. CDR3 bases: TGTGCCAGCAGCATTAGAATACAGGGGGCAGATCAGCCCCAGCATTTT. Filled out from reference TRBV2 and TRBJ1-5, the complete variable domain reads EPEVTQTPSHQVTQMGQEVILRCVPISNHLYFYWYRQILGQKVEFLVSFYNNEISEKSEIFDDQFSVERPDGSNFTLKIRSTKLEDSAMYFCASSIRIQGADQPQHFGDGTRLSIL.